This record concerns one T cell receptor beta chain sequence. In the original processing: Reference gene primers were amplified, and this amplification served to estimate nucleated cell counts. Sequencing was performed with immunoSEQ multiplex PCR; in TCRdb, only in-frame clones are kept and a portion is missing. The V and J calls and the clone size are those of that table, but D and trimming were determined from the DNA. Counted here are about 270,000 clones, approximately 89% occurring once; the ten biggest clones make up roughly 8.5%. Germline values: CDR1 SNHLY, CDR2 FYNNEI. This CDR3 contains 15 residues. The germline V and J ends were trimmed by 6 bases and 1 base, with 15 bases remaining between them. The source of the sample is a study of blood T cell repertoires in COVID-19. Overall study context: The United States, Italy and Spain supplied acute and convalescent COVID-19 samples. Sample material is recorded as cDNA or gDNA derived from T cells, B-cell-depleted T cells, or PBMCs.

The sequencing input was peripheral blood. This receptor was obtained from a man aged 35 to 55 with active or convalescent COVID-19. This chain connects TRBV2 to TRBJ1-1; TRBD1 might be the D (5 bases). The CDR3 nucleotides read TGTGCCAGCAGAGCCCCACGGGGGGAGAACACTGAAGCTTTCTTT. This translates into CASRAPRGENTEAFF.